This is a list of T cell receptor beta chains from one sample in a study of shared clonotypes between healthy human individuals. TCRdb's copy holds only in-frame clones and misses some; the assay was immunoSEQ multiplex PCR. The table records millions of clones, around 94% of them present only once. The sequencing input was naive CD4+ T cells sorted from blood. These receptors were obtained from a man younger than 35 in good health. Each CDR3 is given with its conserved first and last residue. The D gene is left open where the match is weak. Size values are once, few and many counts, or a class for expanded clones, and some rows have none.

clone size	D gene	V gene	J gene	CDR3 protein	CDR3 DNA
NA	TRBD2	TRBV5-1	TRBJ2-7	CASSLGTGTSGKSYEQYF	TGCGCCAGCAGCTTGGGAACCGGGACTAGCGGAAAGTCCTACGAGCAGTACTTC
few	TRBD2	TRBV2	TRBJ2-7	CASKGLDYEQYF	TGTGCCAGCAAAGGACTAGACTACGAGCAGTACTTC
NA	TRBD1	TRBV4-1	TRBJ2-7	CASSQPTGALSYEQYF	TGCGCCAGCAGCCAACCTACAGGGGCCCTCTCCTACGAGCAGTACTTC
NA	NA	TRBV5-6	TRBJ1-5	CASSLSGRADQPQHF	TGTGCCAGCAGCTTGTCCGGCAGGGCAGATCAGCCCCAGCATTTT
NA	NA	TRBV5-1	TRBJ1-2	CASSLAVSGPNYGYTF	TGCGCCAGCAGCTTGGCCGTTTCAGGTCCTAACTATGGCTACACCTTC
NA	TRBD2	TRBV5-1	TRBJ2-7	CASSLPSGGYEQYF	TGCGCCAGCAGCTTGCCTAGCGGGGGTTACGAGCAGTACTTC
NA	TRBD1	TRBV19	TRBJ2-2	CASSIWDRVAGELFF	TGTGCCAGTAGTATCTGGGACAGGGTGGCCGGGGAGCTGTTTTTT
few	TRBD1	TRBV30	TRBJ1-1	CAWSPIQGQGAFF	TGTGCCTGGAGTCCCATACAGGGGCAAGGAGCTTTCTTT
NA	TRBD2	TRBV10-2	TRBJ2-2	CASSEPYGGKWGLAYTGELFF	TGCGCCAGCAGTGAGCCGTACGGGGGGAAATGGGGTCTAGCCTACACCGGGGAGCTGTTTTTT
NA	NA	TRBV7-9	TRBJ2-7	CASSSRTYEQYF	TGTGCCAGCAGCTCGCGGACCTACGAGCAGTACTTC
NA	NA	TRBV6-1	TRBJ1-1	CASSRTESYTEAFF	TGTGCCAGCAGCCGGACAGAATCTTACACTGAAGCTTTCTTT
NA	NA	TRBV5-4	TRBJ2-7	CASSGGTTPTDEQYF	TGTGCCAGCAGCGGGGGGACCACCCCGACCGACGAGCAGTACTTC
NA	TRBD1	TRBV28	TRBJ2-7	CASSSGQGTYEQYF	TGTGCCAGCAGTTCTGGACAGGGAACCTACGAGCAGTACTTC
NA	TRBD2	TRBV4-1	TRBJ2-3	CASSRIAGSTDTQYF	TGCGCCAGCAGCCGGATAGCGGGAAGCACAGATACGCAGTATTTT
NA	NA	TRBV5-6	TRBJ2-3	CASSTTQGSTDTQYF	TGTGCCAGCAGCACTACCCAAGGGAGCACAGATACGCAGTATTTT
NA	NA	TRBV7-8	TRBJ2-1	CASSFAEGAYNEQFF	TGTGCCAGCAGCTTCGCGGAGGGGGCCTACAATGAGCAGTTCTTC
NA	TRBD2	TRBV6-6	TRBJ2-7	CASSRLAAYEQYF	TGTGCCAGCAGTAGGCTAGCGGCGTACGAGCAGTACTTC
NA	TRBD2	TRBV9	TRBJ2-7	CASSVGTSGVGEQYF	TGTGCCAGCAGCGTTGGGACTAGCGGGGTCGGCGAGCAGTACTTC
NA	NA	TRBV7-9	TRBJ2-5	CASRIRVGNQETQYF	TGTGCCAGCAGGATAAGGGTGGGCAACCAAGAGACCCAGTACTTC
NA	TRBD1	TRBV7-9	TRBJ2-7	CASSHTGDTYEQYF	TGTGCCAGCAGCCATACAGGGGATACCTACGAGCAGTACTTC
NA	NA	TRBV27	TRBJ1-4	CASSLWGDPNEKLFF	TGTGCCAGCAGTTTATGGGGGGACCCTAATGAAAAACTGTTTTTT
NA	TRBD2	TRBV6-1	TRBJ2-3	CASSRTSGGGDTQYF	TGTGCCAGCAGTAGGACTAGCGGGGGGGGAGATACGCAGTATTTT
NA	NA	TRBV14	TRBJ2-2	CASSLGGLLVTGELFF	TGTGCCAGCAGCCTCGGGGGGCTGCTTGTCACCGGGGAGCTGTTTTTT
few	TRBD1	TRBV10-3	TRBJ1-2	CAITSWTGGQQNYGYTF	TGTGCCATCACATCCTGGACAGGGGGGCAACAAAACTATGGCTACACCTTC
NA	TRBD1	TRBV14	TRBJ1-2	CASSQRTGAYGYTF	TGTGCCAGCAGCCAACGGACAGGGGCCTATGGCTACACCTTC
NA	TRBD1	TRBV6-1	TRBJ1-1	CASNSRQGHIEAFF	TGTGCCAGCAACTCGAGACAGGGACATATTGAAGCTTTCTTT
NA	NA	TRBV7-8	TRBJ2-1	CASSPPRWYSHEQFF	TGTGCCAGCAGCCCCCCACGGTGGTATTCCCATGAGCAGTTCTTC
NA	NA	TRBV7-9	TRBJ2-7	CASSLYRDRYEQYF	TGTGCCAGCAGCTTATACAGGGACCGCTACGAGCAGTACTTC
NA	NA	TRBV5-4	TRBJ2-2	CASSRGADNTGELFF	TGTGCCAGCAGCAGGGGCGCTGACAACACCGGGGAGCTGTTTTTT
NA	TRBD2	TRBV5-4	TRBJ2-1	CASSFQRGGVDEQFF	TGTGCCAGCAGCTTTCAACGGGGGGGCGTCGATGAGCAGTTCTTC
NA	TRBD1	TRBV7-6	TRBJ2-5	CASSQGTGGKETQYF	TGTGCCAGCAGCCAGGGGACAGGGGGTAAAGAGACCCAGTACTTC